This T cell receptor beta chain was observed in a study of blood T cell dynamics during melanoma immunotherapy. On the study more broadly: First-line therapy was either pembrolizumab or nivolumab with ipilimumab for metastatic melanoma. The study, taken as a whole, reports: At W3, later disease-control patients showed bifurcated PBMC repertoire changes, unlike progressors.

Time point reported: week 3, after first cycle of checkpoint inhibitor. Sampling occurred pretreatment (T0) and at week 3 (W3), after cycle one of checkpoint blockade. Patients had no prior systemic cancer treatment, immunosuppressants or other active cancers. Worth noting for this clone: Antigen specificity is unknown.

Germline V gene lookup returns CDR1 SNHLY and CDR2 FYNNEI. The CDR3 runs 12 residues. V lost 3 bases and J lost 11, with 11 bases in between. Profiling relied on immunoSEQ multiplex PCR, and the TCRdb table lists in-frame clones only, not all of them. Of 15,000 or so clones listed, approximately 88% are singletons. The specimen comprised blood, sampled from a patient treated with checkpoint blockade. This chain joins TRBV2 and TRBJ1-5; unclear D gene. This clonotype was obtained from a human donor with melanoma. The CDR3 nucleotides read TGTGCCAGCAGTGACTTGAGCTCGGCCCAGCATTTT. As protein: CASSDLSSAQHF.